Detailed here is one T cell receptor (beta chain). Its cognate antigen is unknown. The V end lost 1 base, the J end lost 7 bases, and 10 bases lay between the germline ends. This CDR3 contains 14 residues. The germline V gene encodes CDR1 SEHNR and CDR2 FQNEAQ (reference sequence). With 60 Vbeta and 13 Jbeta primers, the PCR was carried out. Assay used: immunoSEQ multiplex PCR; TCRdb lists only in-frame clones, some missing. The data show 65,000 to 100,000 clones, with roughly 80% seen just once and 14% to 15% held by the top ten. This entry is derived from a study of cytomegalovirus exposure and HLA in healthy donors. Regarding the study as a whole: Later genetic work tied a missense DCLRE1C variant to beta-chain V and J trimming. The Asian-associated ancestry cluster reportedly had fewer N-insertions than the roughly 670-donor mean in a later analysis. TCR beta chains associated with HLA were, in a later analysis, more clonally expanded than equally common others. It emerged from a later analysis that several of the most significant clusters appeared to be linked to common viral pathogens.

This TCR derives from a woman in her 40s in good health and CMV-seropositive. Material: PBMCs. The chain links TRBV7-9 to TRBJ1-4, with a weak D call TRBD1 (5 bases). Written as DNA, the CDR3 is TGTGCCAGCAGCTTAGGTCAGGGTTTTGAAAAACTGTTTTTT. It encodes CASSLGQGFEKLFF.